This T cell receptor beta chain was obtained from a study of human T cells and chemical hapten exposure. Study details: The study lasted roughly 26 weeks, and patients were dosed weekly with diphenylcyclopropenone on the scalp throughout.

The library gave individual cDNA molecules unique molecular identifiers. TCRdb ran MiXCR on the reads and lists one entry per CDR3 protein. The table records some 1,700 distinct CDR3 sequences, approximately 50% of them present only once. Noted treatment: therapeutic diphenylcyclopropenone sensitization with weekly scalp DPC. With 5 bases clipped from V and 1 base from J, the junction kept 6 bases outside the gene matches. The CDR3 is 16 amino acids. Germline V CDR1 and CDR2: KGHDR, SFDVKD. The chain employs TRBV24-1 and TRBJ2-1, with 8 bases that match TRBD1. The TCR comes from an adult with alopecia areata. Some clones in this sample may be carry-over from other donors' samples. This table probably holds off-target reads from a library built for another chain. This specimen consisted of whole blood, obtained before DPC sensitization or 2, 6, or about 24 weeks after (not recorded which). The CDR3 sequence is CATSGLTGESYNEQFF. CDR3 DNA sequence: TGTGCCACCAGTGGCCTGACAGGGGAGTCCTACAATGAGCAGTTCTTC.